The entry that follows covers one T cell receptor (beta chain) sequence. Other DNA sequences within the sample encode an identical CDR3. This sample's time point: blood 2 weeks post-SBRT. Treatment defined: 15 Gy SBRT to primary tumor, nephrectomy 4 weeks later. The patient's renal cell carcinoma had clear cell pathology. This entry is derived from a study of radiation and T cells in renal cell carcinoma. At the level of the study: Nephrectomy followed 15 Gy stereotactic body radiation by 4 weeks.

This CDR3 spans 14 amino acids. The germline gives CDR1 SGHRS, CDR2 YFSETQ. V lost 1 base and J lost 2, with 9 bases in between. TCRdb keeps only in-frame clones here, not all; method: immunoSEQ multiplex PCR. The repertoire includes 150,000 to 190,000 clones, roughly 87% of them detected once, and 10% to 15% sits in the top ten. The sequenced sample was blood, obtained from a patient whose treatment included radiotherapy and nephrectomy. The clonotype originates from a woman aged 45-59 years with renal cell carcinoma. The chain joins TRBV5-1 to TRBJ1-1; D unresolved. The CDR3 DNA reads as TGCGCCAGCAGCTTGACGGGGTTAAACACTGAAGCTTTCTTT. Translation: CASSLTGLNTEAFF.